A selection of T cell receptor beta chains follows, all from one sample in a study of response to subunit inactivated influenza vaccine. TCRdb itself ran the RT-PCR reads through MiXCR, one entry per CDR3 protein. The sample lists some 500,000 distinct CDR3 sequences; 16% were seen once. Material: CD4+ T cells sorted from PBMCs, obtained about 24 months after vaccination. All receptors derive from a man between 50 and 75 years old who received an inactivated influenza vaccine. The CDR3 runs from the conserved cysteine through the conserved F or W. Each record gives: J gene, D gene, clone size, V gene, CDR3 DNA, CDR3 protein. The D gene is left open where the match is weak. The size entry is marked missing in some rows and otherwise reads once, few, many or a size class.

J gene: TRBJ2-1; D gene: -; clone size: -; V gene: TRBV14; CDR3 DNA: TGTGCCAGCAGCCCGTCGGGGCTTCCGATCAATGAGCAGTTCTTC; CDR3 protein: CASSPSGLPINEQFF
J gene: TRBJ2-2; D gene: -; clone size: -; V gene: TRBV3-1; CDR3 DNA: TGTGCCAGCAGAAAGGGACAAAAGAACACCGGGGAGCTGTTTTTT; CDR3 protein: CASRKGQKNTGELFF
J gene: TRBJ2-2; D gene: TRBD1; clone size: -; V gene: TRBV4-2; CDR3 DNA: TGTGCCAGCAGCCAAGTTGGACAGGGGACCGGGGAGCTGTTTTTT; CDR3 protein: CASSQVGQGTGELFF
J gene: TRBJ1-2; D gene: TRBD1; clone size: once; V gene: TRBV18; CDR3 DNA: TGTGCCAGCTCACCATCGACAGGGTTTAACTATGGCTACACCTTC; CDR3 protein: CASSPSTGFNYGYTF
J gene: TRBJ1-5; D gene: -; clone size: -; V gene: TRBV20-1; CDR3 DNA: TGCAGTGCTAGTTTGGTCCACACATGGGATCAGCCCCAGCATTTT; CDR3 protein: CSASLVHTWDQPQHF
J gene: TRBJ2-5; D gene: -; clone size: many; V gene: TRBV7-8; CDR3 DNA: TGTGCCAGCAGCCCCCCCCTGAGGGGCGAAGAGACCCAGTACTTC; CDR3 protein: CASSPPLRGEETQYF
J gene: TRBJ2-7; D gene: TRBD2; clone size: few; V gene: TRBV13; CDR3 DNA: TGTGCCAGCAGCTTGTCGGGGGGTTACGAGCAGTACTTC; CDR3 protein: CASSLSGGYEQYF
J gene: TRBJ2-7; D gene: -; clone size: few; V gene: TRBV5-1; CDR3 DNA: TGCGCCAGCAGCTCCCGGGACAAATACGAGCAGTACTTC; CDR3 protein: CASSSRDKYEQYF
J gene: TRBJ2-1; D gene: -; clone size: -; V gene: TRBV7-3; CDR3 DNA: TGTGCCAGCAGCTTAGGTGGAAACTACAGGGAGCAGTTCTTC; CDR3 protein: CASSLGGNYREQFF
J gene: TRBJ2-7; D gene: TRBD2; clone size: -; V gene: TRBV12-3/TRBV12-4; CDR3 DNA: TGTGCCAGCAGCCCTTGGACTAGCGGGGGGCCCGGCTCCTACGAGCAGTACTTC; CDR3 protein: CASSPWTSGGPGSYEQYF
J gene: TRBJ1-4; D gene: -; clone size: -; V gene: TRBV4-3; CDR3 DNA: TGCGCCAGCAGCCAAAGGAACAGGGAAAAACTGTTTTTT; CDR3 protein: CASSQRNREKLFF
J gene: TRBJ2-1; D gene: -; clone size: few; V gene: TRBV4-3; CDR3 DNA: TGCGCCAGCAGCCTCAGGGGTTACAGGGCGAGCTCCTACAATGAGCAGTTCTTC; CDR3 protein: CASSLRGYRASSYNEQFF
J gene: TRBJ2-5; D gene: -; clone size: -; V gene: TRBV9; CDR3 DNA: TGTGCCAGCAGCGCCTTAGCGTCCCAAGAGACCCAGTACTTC; CDR3 protein: CASSALASQETQYF
J gene: TRBJ2-7; D gene: -; clone size: -; V gene: TRBV20-1; CDR3 DNA: TGCAGTGCTAGAGAAGGTGGACAGCGGAGCGAGCAGTACTTC; CDR3 protein: CSAREGGQRSEQYF
J gene: TRBJ2-1; D gene: -; clone size: -; V gene: TRBV10-3; CDR3 DNA: TGTGCCATCACCCATTCGCGACAGGACCATGAGCAGTTCTTC; CDR3 protein: CAITHSRQDHEQFF
J gene: TRBJ2-7; D gene: TRBD1; clone size: few; V gene: TRBV7-9; CDR3 DNA: TGTGCCAGCAGCGCCCAGGGGGCCGACGAGCAGTACTTC; CDR3 protein: CASSAQGADEQYF
J gene: TRBJ2-5; D gene: -; clone size: few; V gene: TRBV25-1; CDR3 DNA: TGTGCCAGCAGTAGAGGGGTAAAAGAGACCCAGTACTTC; CDR3 protein: CASSRGVKETQYF
J gene: TRBJ2-3; D gene: -; clone size: few; V gene: TRBV6-2/TRBV6-3; CDR3 DNA: TGTGCCAGCAGCCGGACTACACCTCGCACAGATACGCAGTATTTT; CDR3 protein: CASSRTTPRTDTQYF
J gene: TRBJ2-3; D gene: TRBD2; clone size: -; V gene: TRBV5-8; CDR3 DNA: TGTGCCAGCAGCTGGGGGGGACTTTACACAGATACGCAGTATTTT; CDR3 protein: CASSWGGLYTDTQYF
J gene: TRBJ2-5; D gene: -; clone size: -; V gene: TRBV20-1; CDR3 DNA: TGCAGTGCTAGAGATCGGGGCCGAGTATCGAAAGAGACCCAGTACTTC; CDR3 protein: CSARDRGRVSKETQYF
J gene: TRBJ2-3; D gene: TRBD1; clone size: few; V gene: TRBV20-1; CDR3 DNA: TGCAGTGCTTCCCCGGGACAGGGGGCGGCAGATACGCAGTATTTT; CDR3 protein: CSASPGQGAADTQYF
J gene: TRBJ2-3; D gene: TRBD2; clone size: few; V gene: TRBV4-2; CDR3 DNA: TGTGCCAGCAGCCAAGTGGGGCTAGCGGGAGGGACAGATACGCAGTATTTT; CDR3 protein: CASSQVGLAGGTDTQYF
J gene: TRBJ2-3; D gene: TRBD2; clone size: few; V gene: TRBV6-2/TRBV6-3; CDR3 DNA: TGTGCCAGTGGAGGGACTAGAGGCGATACGCAGTATTTT; CDR3 protein: CASGGTRGDTQYF
J gene: TRBJ2-3; D gene: -; clone size: -; V gene: TRBV12-3/TRBV12-4; CDR3 DNA: TGTGCCAGCAGTTTTAGTGAGATCACAGATACGCAGTATTTT; CDR3 protein: CASSFSEITDTQYF
J gene: TRBJ2-1; D gene: -; clone size: few; V gene: TRBV5-6; CDR3 DNA: TGTGCCAGCACCGGTATTAGGGATCTGAATGAGCAGTTCTTC; CDR3 protein: CASTGIRDLNEQFF
J gene: TRBJ2-7; D gene: TRBD1; clone size: -; V gene: TRBV5-6; CDR3 DNA: TGTGCCAGCAGCGAGGGGGCCCGTAGCTCCTACGAGCAGTACTTC; CDR3 protein: CASSEGARSSYEQYF
J gene: TRBJ1-4; D gene: -; clone size: few; V gene: TRBV6-5; CDR3 DNA: TGTGCCAGCAGTTACAGGCAGGTTAATGAAAAACTGTTTTTT; CDR3 protein: CASSYRQVNEKLFF
J gene: TRBJ2-3; D gene: TRBD2; clone size: -; V gene: TRBV6-1; CDR3 DNA: TGTGCCAGCAGCTCGGGACTAGCGGGGGGGCTGGGTACGCAGTATTTT; CDR3 protein: CASSSGLAGGLGTQYF
J gene: TRBJ2-3; D gene: TRBD1; clone size: few; V gene: TRBV5-1; CDR3 DNA: TGCGCCAGCAGCTTCCCGGGACAGGGCCCAGATACGCAGTATTTT; CDR3 protein: CASSFPGQGPDTQYF
J gene: TRBJ1-2; D gene: TRBD1; clone size: -; V gene: TRBV6-2/TRBV6-3; CDR3 DNA: TGTGCCAGCAGGCGGACAGGCCACTATGGCTACACCTTC; CDR3 protein: CASRRTGHYGYTF
J gene: TRBJ2-1; D gene: TRBD2; clone size: many; V gene: TRBV6-5; CDR3 DNA: TGTGCCAGCAGTTACTCGGCCTTGACGGGAGGGCCCCTTTACAATGAGCAGTTCTTC; CDR3 protein: CASSYSALTGGPLYNEQFF
J gene: TRBJ1-1; D gene: TRBD1; clone size: many; V gene: TRBV12-3/TRBV12-4; CDR3 DNA: TGTGCCAGCAGCCCAGGGGGCATGGTCACTGAAGCTTTCTTT; CDR3 protein: CASSPGGMVTEAFF
J gene: TRBJ2-3; D gene: TRBD2; clone size: -; V gene: TRBV20-1; CDR3 DNA: TGCAGTGCTAGCGGGGGACTAGCGGGAAATCCAGATACGCAGTATTTT; CDR3 protein: CSASGGLAGNPDTQYF
J gene: TRBJ2-2; D gene: TRBD2; clone size: few; V gene: TRBV30; CDR3 DNA: TGTGCCTGGACGGGCAGCGGGAGGGCCCGGACCGGGGAGCTGTTTTTT; CDR3 protein: CAWTGSGRARTGELFF
J gene: TRBJ2-5; D gene: TRBD1; clone size: few; V gene: TRBV25-1; CDR3 DNA: TGTGCCAGCAGCCCGGACAGGTTCACGGAGACCCAGTACTTC; CDR3 protein: CASSPDRFTETQYF
J gene: TRBJ1-5; D gene: -; clone size: few; V gene: TRBV5-1; CDR3 DNA: TGCGCCAGCAGCTTAATGGCAGGGCATCAGCCCCAGCATTTT; CDR3 protein: CASSLMAGHQPQHF
J gene: TRBJ1-5; D gene: -; clone size: -; V gene: TRBV20-1; CDR3 DNA: TGCAGTGCTATCTCCGGGTTTGAGAGTCAGCCCCAGCATTTT; CDR3 protein: CSAISGFESQPQHF
J gene: TRBJ1-2; D gene: -; clone size: few; V gene: TRBV12-3/TRBV12-4; CDR3 DNA: TGTGCCAGCAGTTTGGGTTTAGACTATGGCTACACCTTC; CDR3 protein: CASSLGLDYGYTF
J gene: TRBJ2-3; D gene: -; clone size: -; V gene: TRBV5-1; CDR3 DNA: TGCGCCAGCAGCTTGGCTATAGCGAGCGGAACAGATACGCAGTATTTT; CDR3 protein: CASSLAIASGTDTQYF
J gene: TRBJ1-6; D gene: -; clone size: few; V gene: TRBV3-1; CDR3 DNA: TGTGCCAGCAGCCCAGAGGACAGTAATAATTCACCCCTCCACTTT; CDR3 protein: CASSPEDSNNSPLHF
J gene: TRBJ2-7; D gene: -; clone size: -; V gene: TRBV29-1; CDR3 DNA: TGCAGCGTTGAAAAGGAATCGACCTACGAGCAGTACTTC; CDR3 protein: CSVEKESTYEQYF
J gene: TRBJ2-1; D gene: TRBD2; clone size: few; V gene: TRBV5-1; CDR3 DNA: TGCGCCAGCACCCCGGGGGGGACACGCTCCTACAATGAGCAGTTCTTC; CDR3 protein: CASTPGGTRSYNEQFF
J gene: TRBJ2-4; D gene: TRBD2; clone size: many; V gene: TRBV11-1; CDR3 DNA: TGTGCCAGCAGCCTCCGGGCGGGGGGTCCATACTCGAAGGTCAAAAACATTCAGTACTTC; CDR3 protein: CASSLRAGGPYSKVKNIQYF
J gene: TRBJ2-3; D gene: TRBD2; clone size: -; V gene: TRBV10-2; CDR3 DNA: TGCGCCAGCAGTGAGCCAGCGGGGGGCTCGCAGTATTTT; CDR3 protein: CASSEPAGGSQYF
J gene: TRBJ2-7; D gene: TRBD2; clone size: -; V gene: TRBV28; CDR3 DNA: TGTGCCAGCAGCCGCGGGACTAACCTCTACGAGCAGTACTTC; CDR3 protein: CASSRGTNLYEQYF
J gene: TRBJ1-3; D gene: -; clone size: -; V gene: TRBV12-3/TRBV12-4; CDR3 DNA: TGTGCCAGCAGCGAAACAGGGATCTCTGGAAACACCATATATTTT; CDR3 protein: CASSETGISGNTIYF
J gene: TRBJ2-7; D gene: -; clone size: -; V gene: TRBV20-1; CDR3 DNA: TGCAGTGCCAGCGCCCCCCCTCCCGAGCAGTACTTC; CDR3 protein: CSASAPPPEQYF
J gene: TRBJ2-3; D gene: -; clone size: few; V gene: TRBV10-3; CDR3 DNA: TGTGCCATCAGGGAGAGGGATATCGGCACAGATACGCAGTATTTT; CDR3 protein: CAIRERDIGTDTQYF
J gene: TRBJ1-6; D gene: -; clone size: few; V gene: TRBV3-1; CDR3 DNA: TGTGCCAGCAGCCAAGGACGGGAACCCCTCCACTTT; CDR3 protein: CASSQGREPLHF
J gene: TRBJ2-3; D gene: -; clone size: few; V gene: TRBV20-1; CDR3 DNA: TGCAGTGCCCCCACGAGCCGTCGGGTGGCAGATACGCAGTATTTT; CDR3 protein: CSAPTSRRVADTQYF
J gene: TRBJ1-5; D gene: -; clone size: -; V gene: TRBV28; CDR3 DNA: TGTGCCAGAAACAGGATCGGCTTACGGGGTCAGCCCCAGCATTTT; CDR3 protein: CARNRIGLRGQPQHF
J gene: TRBJ1-4; D gene: -; clone size: -; V gene: TRBV2; CDR3 DNA: TGTGCCAGCAGTGAAGCCGGGGTTGAGCTGTTTTTT; CDR3 protein: CASSEAGVELFF
J gene: TRBJ2-3; D gene: -; clone size: few; V gene: TRBV7-8; CDR3 DNA: TGTGCCAGCAGCTTGGGGTCGGCAGGGGTAAATACGCAGTATTTT; CDR3 protein: CASSLGSAGVNTQYF
J gene: TRBJ2-2; D gene: TRBD2; clone size: -; V gene: TRBV7-9; CDR3 DNA: TGTGCCCCAGGACTAGCGGGAGCCGGGGAGCTGTTTTTT; CDR3 protein: CAPGLAGAGELFF